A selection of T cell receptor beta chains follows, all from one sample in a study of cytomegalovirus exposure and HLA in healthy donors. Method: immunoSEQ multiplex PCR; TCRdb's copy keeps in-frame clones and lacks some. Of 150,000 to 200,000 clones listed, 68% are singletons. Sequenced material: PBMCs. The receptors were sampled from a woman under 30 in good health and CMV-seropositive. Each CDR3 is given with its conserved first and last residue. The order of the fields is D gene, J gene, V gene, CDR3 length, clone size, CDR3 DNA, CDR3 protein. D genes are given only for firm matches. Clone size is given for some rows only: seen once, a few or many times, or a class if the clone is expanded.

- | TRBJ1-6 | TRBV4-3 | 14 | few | TGCGCCAGCAGCCCGGGGGGGTATAATTCACCCCTCCACTTT | CASSPGGYNSPLHF
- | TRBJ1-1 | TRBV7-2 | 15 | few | TGTGCCAGCAGCTTAGGCGGGGGAGTGAGCACTGAAGCTTTCTTT | CASSLGGGVSTEAFF
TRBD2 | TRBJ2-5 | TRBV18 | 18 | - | TGTGCCAGCTCACCACCGGGACTAGCGGGACGGAACCAAGAGACCCAGTACTTC | CASSPPGLAGRNQETQYF
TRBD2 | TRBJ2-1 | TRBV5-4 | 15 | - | TGTGCCAGCAGCTTTGGGACTAGCTCCTACAATGAGCAGTTCTTC | CASSFGTSSYNEQFF
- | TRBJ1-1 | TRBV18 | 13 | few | TGTGCCAGCTCACCAGTTGAGGACACTGAAGCTTTCTTT | CASSPVEDTEAFF
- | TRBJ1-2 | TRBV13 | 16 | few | TGTGCCAGCAGCGCACTCTACGAGGGGGTTCACTATGGCTACACCTTC | CASSALYEGVHYGYTF
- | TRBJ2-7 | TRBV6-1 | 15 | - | TGTGCCAGCAACAGTTGGAGGGCAAGTTTCTACGAGCAGTACTTC | CASNSWRASFYEQYF
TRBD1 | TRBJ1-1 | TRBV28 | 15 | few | TGTGCCAGCAGCCCGCTGACAGGGGTGGGACCTGAAGCTTTCTTT | CASSPLTGVGPEAFF
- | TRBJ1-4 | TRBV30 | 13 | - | TGTGCCTGGAGTGCACAGCGGAATGAAAAACTGTTTTTT | CAWSAQRNEKLFF
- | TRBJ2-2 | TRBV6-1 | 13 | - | TGTGCCAGCAGGAGTCTGGGAGCCGGGGAGCTGTTTTTT | CASRSLGAGELFF
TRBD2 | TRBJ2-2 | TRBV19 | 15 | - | TGTGCCAGTAGTAGCGGGGGGCACCCGGACGGGGAGCTGTTTTTT | CASSSGGHPDGELFF
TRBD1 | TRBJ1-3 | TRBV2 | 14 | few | TGTGCCAGCCTACCCGGGACAGGGAGAAACACCATATATTTT | CASLPGTGRNTIYF
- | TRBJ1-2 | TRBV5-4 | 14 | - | TGTGCCAGCAGCTTGGTAGGGGTCCAGGGCGGCTACACCTTC | CASSLVGVQGGYTF
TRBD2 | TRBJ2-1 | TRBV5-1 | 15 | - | TGCGCCAGCAGGAATTCCGGGACTAGCGTCGATGAGCAGTTCTTC | CASRNSGTSVDEQFF
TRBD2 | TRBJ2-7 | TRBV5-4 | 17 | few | TGTGCCAGCAGCCCTTTGAGCGGGGGGGCCAGCTCCTACGAGCAGTACTTC | CASSPLSGGASSYEQYF
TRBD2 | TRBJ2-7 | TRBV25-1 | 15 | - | TGTGCCAGCAGTGATCCTAGCGGGACCGACTACGAGCAGTACTTC | CASSDPSGTDYEQYF
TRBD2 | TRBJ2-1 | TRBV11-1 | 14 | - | TGTGCCAGCAGCTCCCTAGCGGGAGCTCAGGGCTCGTTCTTC | CASSSLAGAQGSFF
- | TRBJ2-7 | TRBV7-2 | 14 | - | TGTGCCAGCAGCTTAAAGGAGGGGGCTTACGTGCAGTACTTC | CASSLKEGAYVQYF
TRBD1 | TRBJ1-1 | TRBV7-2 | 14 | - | TGTGCCAGCAGCCTTCGACAGGGTGGCACTGAAGCTTTCTTT | CASSLRQGGTEAFF
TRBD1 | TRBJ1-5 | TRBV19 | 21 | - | TGTGCCAGTAGTATAGGGCAGGGGGCGCCGCCTTACTCCTATAGCAATCAGCCCCAGCATTTT | CASSIGQGAPPYSYSNQPQHF
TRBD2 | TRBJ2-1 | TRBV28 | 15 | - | TGTGCCAGCAGTTTTGGCGGGAGGATTATAAATGAGCAGTTCTTC | CASSFGGRIINEQFF
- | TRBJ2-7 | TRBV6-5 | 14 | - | TGTGCCAGCACCCCGTATCCGGGGGCCTACGAGCAGTACTTC | CASTPYPGAYEQYF
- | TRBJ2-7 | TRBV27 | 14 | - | TGTGCCAGCAGTTTAGCAGGAAGGTCCTACGAGCAGTACTTC | CASSLAGRSYEQYF
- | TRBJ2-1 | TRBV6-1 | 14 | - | TGTGCCAGCAGAGACAGCCACCTCTACAATGAGCAGTTCTTC | CASRDSHLYNEQFF
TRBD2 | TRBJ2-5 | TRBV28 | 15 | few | TGTGCCAGCAGCTCGGGACTAGCGGGAGTCGAGACCCAGTACTTC | CASSSGLAGVETQYF
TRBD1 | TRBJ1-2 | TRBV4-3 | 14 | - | TGCGCCAGCAGCGACGTGGGGACAGGGTCTTTCTACACCTTC | CASSDVGTGSFYTF
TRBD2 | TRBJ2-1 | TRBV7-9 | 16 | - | TGTGCCAGCAGCTTCCAAGCGGGGGGGCGGGTCGGTGAGCAGTTCTTC | CASSFQAGGRVGEQFF
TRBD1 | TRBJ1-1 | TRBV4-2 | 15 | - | TGTGCCAGCAGCCGAACGGACAGGGTGAACACTGAAGCTTTCTTT | CASSRTDRVNTEAFF
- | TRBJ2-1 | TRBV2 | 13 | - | TGTGCCAGCACTAAGGAGGCCGTCAATGAGCAGTTCTTC | CASTKEAVNEQFF
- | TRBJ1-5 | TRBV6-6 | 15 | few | TGTGCCAGCAGTTATCGGACAGATAGCAATCAGCCCCAGCATTTT | CASSYRTDSNQPQHF
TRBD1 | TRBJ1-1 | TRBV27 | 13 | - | TGTGCCAGCAGTATGACAGGGTATCCTGAAGCTTTCTTT | CASSMTGYPEAFF
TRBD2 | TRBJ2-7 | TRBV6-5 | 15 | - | TGTGCCAGCAGTTCTACGGGACTAGGTTCGTACGAGCAGTACTTC | CASSSTGLGSYEQYF
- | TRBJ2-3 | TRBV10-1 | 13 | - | TGCGCCAGCAGTGCTGAGAGCACAGATACGCAGTATTTT | CASSAESTDTQYF
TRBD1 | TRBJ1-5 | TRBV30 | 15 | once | TGTGCCTGGAGTTTAAGACAGGGGGCTAATCAGCCCCAGCATTTT | CAWSLRQGANQPQHF
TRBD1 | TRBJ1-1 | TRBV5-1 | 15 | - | TGCGCCAGCAGCTTGATGACAGGGGGGAACACTGAAGCTTTCTTT | CASSLMTGGNTEAFF
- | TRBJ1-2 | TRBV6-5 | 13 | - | TGTGCCAGCAGTCCTTCAGGGGACTATGGCTACACCTTC | CASSPSGDYGYTF
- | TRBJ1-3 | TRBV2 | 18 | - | TGTGCCAGCAGTGTTGACAGGAAGCGAGGACAACGTGGAAACACCATATATTTT | CASSVDRKRGQRGNTIYF
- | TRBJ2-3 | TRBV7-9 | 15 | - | TGTGCCAGCAGCTTAGTGGGGCAATTCACAGATACGCAGTATTTT | CASSLVGQFTDTQYF
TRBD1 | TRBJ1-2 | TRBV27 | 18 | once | TGTGCCAGCAGTTTAAGGGCGCTGCGACAGGGCCTGTACTATGGCTACACCTTC | CASSLRALRQGLYYGYTF
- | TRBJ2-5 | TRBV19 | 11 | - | TGTGCCAGTAGCATTCAAGAGACCCAGTACTTC | CASSIQETQYF
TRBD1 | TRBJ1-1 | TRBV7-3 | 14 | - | TGTGCCAGCAGCTTAGCCCAGGGGGGCACTGAAGCTTTCTTT | CASSLAQGGTEAFF
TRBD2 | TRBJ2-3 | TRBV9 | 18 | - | TGTGCCAGCAGCGTAGACCTTATAGCGGGGGAGGACACAGATACGCAGTATTTT | CASSVDLIAGEDTDTQYF
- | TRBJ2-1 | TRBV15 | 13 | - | TGTGCCACCAGAGAGGGTACCTACAATGAGCAGTTCTTC | CATREGTYNEQFF
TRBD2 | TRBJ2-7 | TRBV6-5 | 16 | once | TGTGCCAGCAGTTACTTTTCCGATGGACTAGCCTACGAGCAGTACTTC | CASSYFSDGLAYEQYF
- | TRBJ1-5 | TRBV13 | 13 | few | TGTGCCAGCAGCTTAGGACCGGCGGGGCCCCAGCATTTT | CASSLGPAGPQHF
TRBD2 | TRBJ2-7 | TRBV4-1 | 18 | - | TGCGCCAGCAGCCAAGAGGGACTAGCGGGAGGGAAAAGGGACGAGCAGTACTTC | CASSQEGLAGGKRDEQYF
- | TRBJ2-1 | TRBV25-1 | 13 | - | TGTGCCAGCAGAGGGACTTTTAACAATGAGCAGTTCTTC | CASRGTFNNEQFF
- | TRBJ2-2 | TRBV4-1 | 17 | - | TGCGCCAGCAGCCATGGGATACCGGGAGCGAACACCGGGGAGCTGTTTTTT | CASSHGIPGANTGELFF
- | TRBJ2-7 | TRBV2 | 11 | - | TGTGCCAGCAGTCACTCCTACGAGCAGTACTTC | CASSHSYEQYF
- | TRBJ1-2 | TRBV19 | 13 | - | TGTGCCAGTAGTATTACTCGCGCGGTAGGCTACACCTTC | CASSITRAVGYTF
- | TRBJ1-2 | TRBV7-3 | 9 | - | TGTGCCACCACCGACATCTACACCTTC | CATTDIYTF